The rows below give T cell receptor beta chains drawn from one sample of a study of T cell responses to AZD1222 COVID-19 vaccine. The repertoire was sequenced with immunoSEQ multiplex PCR; TCRdb's copy has only in-frame clones and lacks some. The sample lists about 97,000 clones, about 88% occurring once. The specimen was peripheral blood, collected on day 0 of AZD1222 vaccination. Source of these receptors: an adult in good health. Each CDR3 is given with its conserved first and last residue. The order of the fields is clone size, J gene, V gene, D gene, CDR3 DNA, CDR3 protein. A D gene is named only where the DNA matches it firmly. Some rows have no size entry. The others give once, few or many, or a class for an expanded clone.

-	TRBJ2-1	TRBV3-1/TRBV3-2	TRBD2	TGTGGGAGCGGGGGGAAGGGTGAGCAGTTCTTC	CGSGGKGEQFF
-	TRBJ1-6	TRBV9	TRBD1	TGTGCCAGCAGCGTAAAAGGGGGCGATTCACCCCTCCACTTT	CASSVKGGDSPLHF
-	TRBJ1-4	TRBV7-2	-	TGTGCCAGCAGTAAACCAATGCTAGGTGAAAAACTGTTTTTT	CASSKPMLGEKLFF
-	TRBJ2-3	TRBV4-1	TRBD2	TGCGCCAGCAGCCAAGTCCCTAGCGGGGGGGAAGGGCAATATTTT	CASSQVPSGGEGQYF
-	TRBJ1-1	TRBV6-5	-	TGTGCCAGCAGTTACTCGCGGACCAAAAGAGAAGCTTTCTTT	CASSYSRTKREAFF
-	TRBJ1-5	TRBV30	-	TGTGCCTGGAGTGTACCTCGCCAGCCCCAGCATTTT	CAWSVPRQPQHF
once	TRBJ1-4	TRBV10-1	-	TGCGCCAGCAGTGACAGGGAAGGTGAAAAACTGTTTTTT	CASSDREGEKLFF
-	TRBJ1-4	TRBV7-9	-	TGTGCCAGCAGCTTAGGGGCAACTAATGAAAAACTGTTTTTT	CASSLGATNEKLFF
-	TRBJ1-1	TRBV6-5	-	TGTGCCAGCAGTTATCAAGGAACCGTTGAAGCTTTCTTT	CASSYQGTVEAFF
-	TRBJ1-3	TRBV3-1/TRBV3-2	-	TGTGCCAGCAGCCAACTGCTTGGTCGAAACACCATATATTTT	CASSQLLGRNTIYF
-	TRBJ2-7	TRBV11-2	-	TGTGCCAGCAGCTTAAGCAGAGGGTACGCCTACGAGCAGTACTTC	CASSLSRGYAYEQYF
-	TRBJ2-3	TRBV10-3	-	TGTGCCATCAGTGAGGGGCCCAGCACAGATACGCAGTATTTT	CAISEGPSTDTQYF
-	TRBJ1-2	TRBV29-1	TRBD1	TGCAGCGCGGGGACAGGGGCGGTTGGCTACACCTTC	CSAGTGAVGYTF
-	TRBJ1-2	TRBV30	-	TGTGCCTGGAGTGTAGGAGGGATAGGCTACACCTTC	CAWSVGGIGYTF
once	TRBJ1-1	TRBV30	-	TGTGCCTGGAGTGTAAAGAACACTGAAGCTTTCTTT	CAWSVKNTEAFF
-	TRBJ1-3	TRBV18	TRBD1	TGTGCCAGCTCACTAGCAGGGGGCTCTGGAAACACCATATATTTT	CASSLAGGSGNTIYF
-	TRBJ1-1	TRBV12-3/TRBV12-4	TRBD1	TGTGCCAGCAGTCTGGGACAGCTATTGGAAGCTTTCTTT	CASSLGQLLEAFF
-	TRBJ1-2	TRBV7-9	-	TGTGCCAGCAGCCCCCCCCAGTGGTATGGCTACACCTTC	CASSPPQWYGYTF
-	TRBJ2-3	TRBV6-5	-	TGTGCCAGCAGTTACCGGCAGGGGAGCACAGATACGCAGTATTTT	CASSYRQGSTDTQYF
-	TRBJ1-5	TRBV10-2	-	TGCGCCAGCAGTGAGTCGATTCTGGGGTTTCAGCCCCAGCATTTT	CASSESILGFQPQHF
-	TRBJ1-1	TRBV5-1	-	TGCGCCAGCAGCATAACAGGGTCCAACACTGAAGCTTTCTTT	CASSITGSNTEAFF
-	TRBJ1-1	TRBV27	-	TGTGCCAGCAGTTTCGCCGACTACACTGAAGCTTTCTTT	CASSFADYTEAFF
-	TRBJ2-3	TRBV13	-	TGTGCCAGCAGCTTATCCCGGACTAGCACAGATACGCAGTATTTT	CASSLSRTSTDTQYF
-	TRBJ1-2	TRBV27	-	TGTGCCAGCAGTTCGTCCCCCAGGGAGCGCTACACCTTC	CASSSSPRERYTF
-	TRBJ1-6	TRBV9	-	TGTGCCAGCAGCGTAGGTGTCCACCCCGATTCACCCCTCCACTTT	CASSVGVHPDSPLHF
once	TRBJ2-2	TRBV2	TRBD2	TGTGCCTGGGAGCGGGGGAGTAGGAACACCGGGGAGCTGTTTTTT	CAWERGSRNTGELFF
-	TRBJ1-1	TRBV7-6	-	TGTGCCAGCAGCTTAATTGGAGAGGGCCGAGCTTTCTTT	CASSLIGEGRAFF
-	TRBJ1-2	TRBV9	-	TGTGCCAGCAGCGTAGGACCCCTAACAATTGATGGCTACACCTTC	CASSVGPLTIDGYTF
-	TRBJ2-7	TRBV23-1	-	TGCGCCAGCAGTCAAGACCGGGACTGCCCCTACGAGCAGTACTTC	CASSQDRDCPYEQYF
once	TRBJ2-5	TRBV12-3/TRBV12-4	TRBD2	TGTGCCAGCAAGCGGGGCGAGACCCAGTACTTC	CASKRGETQYF
-	TRBJ1-2	TRBV30	-	TGTGCCTGGAGTGGGGGCCGGAAGGATGGCTACACCTTC	CAWSGGRKDGYTF
-	TRBJ1-2	TRBV25-1	-	TGTGCCAGCAGTCCCGAGCTCGGCAGCCGAGCTAACTATGGCTACACCTTC	CASSPELGSRANYGYTF
-	TRBJ2-2	TRBV4-3	-	TGCGCCAGCAGCCAAGATACGGGAAGCCGGGAGCTGTTTTTT	CASSQDTGSRELFF
-	TRBJ1-2	TRBV27	-	TGTGCCAGCCCACGACAGGTCGGGTATGGCTACACCTTC	CASPRQVGYGYTF
once	TRBJ2-1	TRBV9	TRBD2	TGTGCCAGCAGCGTAGGAAGCGGGGGTAATGAGCAGTTCTTC	CASSVGSGGNEQFF
-	TRBJ1-6	TRBV3-1/TRBV3-2	-	TGTGCCAGCAGCCAAGATGTGGCGGGTTCACCCCTCCACTTT	CASSQDVAGSPLHF
-	TRBJ2-3	TRBV9	-	TGTGCCAGCGGACCCCGGACGGAAGACCGCACAGATACGCAGTATTTT	CASGPRTEDRTDTQYF
once	TRBJ1-2	TRBV7-6	-	TGTGCCAGCAGCTTAGCCCCCCGGGGGGGCTACACCTTC	CASSLAPRGGYTF
-	TRBJ1-3	TRBV19	-	TGTGCCAGTAGTCAACAGCTCTCTGGAAACACCATATATTTT	CASSQQLSGNTIYF
-	TRBJ1-1	TRBV5-1	-	TGCGCCAGCAGCTTGGGGGGGATGAACACTGAAGCTTTCTTT	CASSLGGMNTEAFF
-	TRBJ1-2	TRBV11-2	-	TGTGCCAGCGGTGCCGACAGAAACTATGGCTACACCTTC	CASGADRNYGYTF
-	TRBJ2-6	TRBV6-5	-	TGTGCCAGCAGTTCCCCCACCGAGGCCAACGTCCTGACTTTC	CASSSPTEANVLTF
-	TRBJ1-2	TRBV6-5	TRBD1	TGTGCCAGCAGTTACTCGAGACAGGGGGCGCGGGGCTACACCTTC	CASSYSRQGARGYTF
-	TRBJ1-2	TRBV30	-	TGTGCCTCCCCCCGACAGGCCATCTATGGCTACACCTTC	CASPRQAIYGYTF
once	TRBJ1-1	TRBV5-6	-	TGTGCCAGCAGCGGCGGAGCCTTGAACACTGAAGCTTTCTTT	CASSGGALNTEAFF
-	TRBJ2-2	TRBV7-2	-	TGTGCCAGCAGCTCCTACGGCGGGGAGCTGTTTTTT	CASSSYGGELFF
-	TRBJ1-5	TRBV5-1	-	TGCGCCAGCAGCTTTGGCATAGGGGTCGGCGAGCCCCAGCATTTT	CASSFGIGVGEPQHF